Each of the 22 T cell receptor beta chains below was sequenced from the same sample in a study of T cells expressing NK-cell markers. TCRdb re-called the 5' RACE reads and catalogs CDR3 proteins one per entry, DNA excluded. The sample has 130,000 to 150,000 distinct CDR3 sequences; the top ten hold around 12%. The source material was blood T cells: a sorted CD56 or NKG2C T cell subset, CD4+ or CD8+ T cells, or bulk PBMC T cells (not recorded which). The receptor source for this set is a man between 18 and 29 years old in good health.

The V call is TRBV12-3 or TRBV12-4, the J call TRBJ2-1. This CDR3 has 13 amino acids. The CDR3 loop is CASSYRNGNEQFF.

The genes are TRBV2 and TRBJ1-6. The CDR3 totals 17 residues. The germline gives CDR1 SNHLY, CDR2 FYNNEI. The CDR3 loop reads CASMINLSGPRDSPLHF.

The chain joins TRBV7-8 to TRBJ2-1. The CDR3 runs 17 residues. Looked up from germline, CDR1 is SGHVS and CDR2 is FQNEAQ. CDR3: CASSLELAEPLNNEQFF.

The J gene is TRBJ2-3, the V gene TRBV20-1; the TCRdb D gene call, TRBD1, has no DNA to confirm it. CDR3 length: 15 amino acids. CDR1 and CDR2 from the germline V gene are DFQATT and SNEGSKA (reference sequence). The CDR3 loop reads CSATADGTSTDTQYF.

The chain links TRBV20-1 to TRBJ2-7; without DNA, the TCRdb call of TRBD2 cannot be checked. From germline, CDR1 is DFQATT and CDR2 SNEGSKA (reference sequence). The CDR3 is 15 residues long. CDR3 sequence reads: CSASSRDSSFYEQYF.

The rearrangement links TRBV29-1 to TRBJ2-1; absent DNA, TCRdb's TRBD2 call cannot be checked. CDR3 length equals 19 residues. Germline lookup yields CDR1 SQVTM and CDR2 ANQGSEA. The CDR3 sequence: CSVVIRDNLAGGLGNEQFF.

The V gene is TRBV30, the J gene TRBJ1-5; lacking DNA, the TRBD1 call made by TCRdb goes unchecked. The germline V gene has CDR1 GTSNPN and CDR2 SVGIG (reference sequence). CDR3 size: 14 residues. Here the CDR3 reads CAWSAGTGDQPQHF.

The rearrangement links TRBV6-5 to TRBJ2-7. The CDR3 contains 16 residues. CDR1 and CDR2 from the germline V gene are MNHEY and SVGAGI. The CDR3 here is CASSYPVEAGTYEQYF.

The chain couples TRBV3-1 to TRBJ2-2; TCRdb picks TRBD2, but there is no DNA to check that call. The CDR3 is 17 residues long. The germline CDR1 and CDR2 sequences are LGHDT and YNNKEL (reference sequence). CDR3 protein: CASSPGIWEGNTGELFF.

The chain couples TRBV6-2 or TRBV6-3 to TRBJ2-7. This CDR3 has 12 residues. Germline V lookup: CDR1 MNHEY, CDR2 SVGEGT. This CDR3 is CASSPHSYEQYF.

The chain joins TRBV9 to TRBJ2-1; TCRdb indicates TRBD2, and absent DNA this call remains unverified. CDR1 SGDLS and CDR2 YYNGEE come from the germline V gene. There are 13 residues in the CDR3. The CDR3 loop reads CASSPGLAREQFF.

The chain links TRBV6-2 or TRBV6-3 to TRBJ2-7; without DNA, the TCRdb call of TRBD1 cannot be checked. CDR1 is MNHEY, CDR2 SVGEGT, per germline. The CDR3 has 13 amino acids. The CDR3 sequence: CASSYGTNYEQYF.

The chain is built from TRBV5-1 and TRBJ2-7. Per the germline V gene, CDR1 is SGHRS and CDR2 is YFSETQ. This CDR3 has 13 amino acids. Here the CDR3 reads CASSIGGSYEQYF.

The CDR3 is CASSLWGTGYYNEQFF. The genes are TRBV27 and TRBJ2-1; TCRdb names TRBD1, which stays unverified in the absence of DNA. From germline, CDR1 is MNHEY and CDR2 SMNVEV (reference sequence). CDR3 size: 16 residues.

This chain links TRBV7-6 with TRBJ2-3; with no DNA, the TCRdb D assignment of TRBD1 cannot be verified. The CDR3 consists of 15 residues. Germline V CDR1 and CDR2: SGHVS, FNYEAQ. CDR3 residues: CASSLEGSGADTQYF. The full variable domain, in which reference TRBV7-6 and TRBJ2-3 provide the parts outside the CDR3, is GAGVSQSPRYKVTKRGQDVALRCDPISGHVSLYWYRQALGQGPEFLTYFNYEAQQDKSGLPNDRFSAERPEGSISTLTIQRTEQRDSAMYRCASSLEGSGADTQYFGPGTRLTVL.

V gene TRBV4-2 combines with J gene TRBJ2-7; the TCRdb D gene call, TRBD1, has no DNA to confirm it. The CDR3 loop spans 15 amino acids. The germline V gene encodes CDR1 LGHNA and CDR2 YNFKEQ. CDR3 protein: CASTLGTGSSYEQYF.

The chain carries TRBV7-9 and TRBJ1-4. Germline V gene data show CDR1 as SEHNR and CDR2 as FQNEAQ (reference sequence). CDR3 length: 17 amino acids. The CDR3 reads CASSLDRFATTNEKLFF. Filled out from reference TRBV7-9 and TRBJ1-4, the complete variable domain reads DTGVSQNPRHKITKRGQNVTFRCDPISEHNRLYWYRQTLGQGPEFLTYFQNEAQLEKSRLLSDRFSAERPKGSFSTLEIQRTEQGDSAMYLCASSLDRFATTNEKLFFGSGTQLSVL.

This chain joins TRBV3-1 and TRBJ2-3; TCRdb's D gene call, TRBD1, goes unchecked for lack of DNA. Germline loops: CDR1 LGHDT, CDR2 YNNKEL (reference sequence). The CDR3 is 14 amino acids. The CDR3 sequence is CASSHPGGTDTQYF.

J is TRBJ1-1 and V is TRBV6-5; TCRdb proposes TRBD1, but this gene call is untestable without DNA. From germline, CDR1 is MNHEY and CDR2 SVGAGI. CDR3 size: 17 residues. This CDR3 reads CASSYSYDQGMYTEAFF.

CDR3 sequence: CASSQTRTSGNNEQFF. The chain carries TRBV4-1 and TRBJ2-1; TCRdb designates TRBD2, a call that cannot be tested without DNA. The CDR3 contains 16 residues. Germline CDR1 reads MGHRA; CDR2 reads YSYEKL.

The V gene is TRBV2, the J gene TRBJ2-5; TCRdb's D call, TRBD1, is unchecked because there is no DNA. Looked up from germline, CDR1 is SNHLY and CDR2 is FYNNEI. The CDR3 is made up of 12 amino acids. CDR3 region: CASRPPGETQYF.

The V gene is TRBV3-1, the J gene TRBJ2-1. CDR3 length equals 15 residues. Germline V gene lookup returns CDR1 LGHDT and CDR2 YNNKEL (reference sequence). Here the CDR3 reads CASSQDEGPYNEQFF.